Sequencing of this TCR beta chain was carried out in a study of monozygotic twins with inflammatory bowel disease. The study, taken as a whole, reports: Findings did not support one strong IBD-associated signal or clonotype. Different subtypes (of T cells) could not be told apart from one another.

Germline V CDR1 and CDR2: SNHLY, FYNNEI. The CDR3 runs 14 residues. Details on this clonotype: The antigen remains unidentified.

Using the 5' RACE reads, TCRdb records one entry per CDR3 protein without DNA. This table holds around 210,000 distinct CDR3 sequences. The sequenced sample was blood. The clonotype comes from a human donor with ulcerative colitis or Crohn's disease, or a healthy co-twin of an affected twin (not recorded which). The chain uses TRBV2 and TRBJ2-2; TCRdb returns TRBD1, unconfirmable since there is no DNA. This CDR3 is CASNGQGYTGELFF.